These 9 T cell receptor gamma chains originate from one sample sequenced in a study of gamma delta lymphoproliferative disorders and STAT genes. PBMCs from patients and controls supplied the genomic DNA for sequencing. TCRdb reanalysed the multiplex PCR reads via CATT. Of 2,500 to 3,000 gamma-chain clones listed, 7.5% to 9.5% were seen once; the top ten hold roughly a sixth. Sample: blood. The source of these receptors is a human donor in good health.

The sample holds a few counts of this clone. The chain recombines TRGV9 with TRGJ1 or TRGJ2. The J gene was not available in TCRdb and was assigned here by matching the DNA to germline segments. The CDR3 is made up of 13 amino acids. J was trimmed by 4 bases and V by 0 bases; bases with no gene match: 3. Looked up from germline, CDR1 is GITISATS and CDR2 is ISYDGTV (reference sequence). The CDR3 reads CALWEVPYYKKLF. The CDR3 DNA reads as TGTGCCTTGTGGGAGGTGCCATATTATAAGAAACTCTTT.

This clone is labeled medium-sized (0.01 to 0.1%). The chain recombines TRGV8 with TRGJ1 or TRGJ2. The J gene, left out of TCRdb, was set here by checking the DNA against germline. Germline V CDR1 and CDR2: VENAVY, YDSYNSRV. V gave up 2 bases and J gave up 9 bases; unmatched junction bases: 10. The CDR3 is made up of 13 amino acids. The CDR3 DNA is TGTGCCACCTGGGATATCCCCCAGATTAAGAAACTCTTT. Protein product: CATWDIPQIKKLF.

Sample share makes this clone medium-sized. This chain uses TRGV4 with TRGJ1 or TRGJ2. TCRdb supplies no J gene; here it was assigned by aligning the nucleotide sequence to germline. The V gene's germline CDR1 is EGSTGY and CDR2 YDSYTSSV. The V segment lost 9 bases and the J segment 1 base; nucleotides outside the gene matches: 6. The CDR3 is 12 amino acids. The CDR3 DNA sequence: TGTGCCACCCTCATTAATTATTATAAGAAACTCTTT. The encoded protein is CATLINYYKKLF.

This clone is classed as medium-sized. DNA for the CDR3: TGTGCCACCTGGGACGAGTTAGTGAAACTCTTT. Protein: CATWDELVKLF. The chain carries TRGV2 and TRGJ1 or TRGJ2. The J gene, not given by TCRdb, was assigned here from a germline match of the nucleotide sequence. Trimming cost V 2 bases and J 12 bases; bases outside gene matches: 7. The CDR3 has 11 residues. The V gene's germline CDR1 is EGSNGY and CDR2 YDSYNSKV.

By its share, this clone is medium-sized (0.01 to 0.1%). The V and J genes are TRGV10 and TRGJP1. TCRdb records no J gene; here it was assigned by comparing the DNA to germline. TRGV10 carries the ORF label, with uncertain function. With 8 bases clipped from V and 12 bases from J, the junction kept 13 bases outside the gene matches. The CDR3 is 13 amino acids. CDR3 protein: CAAWDFSVRFKIF. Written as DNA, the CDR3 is TGTGCTGCGTGGGATTTTTCGGTTCGGTTCAAGATATTT.

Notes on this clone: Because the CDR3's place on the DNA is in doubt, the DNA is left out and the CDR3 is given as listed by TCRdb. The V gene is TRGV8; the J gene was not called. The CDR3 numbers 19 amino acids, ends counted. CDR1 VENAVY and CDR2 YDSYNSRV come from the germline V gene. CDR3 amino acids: CATWDRVIIRNSLAVEQHF.

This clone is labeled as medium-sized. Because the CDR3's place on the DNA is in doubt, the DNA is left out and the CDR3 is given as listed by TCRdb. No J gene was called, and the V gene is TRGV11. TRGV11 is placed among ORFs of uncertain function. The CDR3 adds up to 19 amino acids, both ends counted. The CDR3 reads CTTVPAGLGTSGMLGEKLF.

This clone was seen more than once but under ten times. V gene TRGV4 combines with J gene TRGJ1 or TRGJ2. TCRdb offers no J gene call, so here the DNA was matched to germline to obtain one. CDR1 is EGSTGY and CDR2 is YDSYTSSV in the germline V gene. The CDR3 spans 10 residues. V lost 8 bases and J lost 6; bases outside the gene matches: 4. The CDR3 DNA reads TGTGCCACCTATTCTTATAAGAAACTCTTT. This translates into CATYSYKKLF.

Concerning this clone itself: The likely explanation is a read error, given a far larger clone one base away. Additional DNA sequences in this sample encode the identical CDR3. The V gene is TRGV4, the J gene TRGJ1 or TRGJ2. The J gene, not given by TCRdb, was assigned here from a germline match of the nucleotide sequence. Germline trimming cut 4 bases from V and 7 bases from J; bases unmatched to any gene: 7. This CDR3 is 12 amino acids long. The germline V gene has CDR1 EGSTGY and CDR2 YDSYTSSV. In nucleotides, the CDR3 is TGTGCCACCTGGGAGGGCCCCTATAAGAAACTCTTT. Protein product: CATWEGPYKKLF.